A selection of T cell receptor beta chains follows, all from one sample in a study of CD8 T cells in Susac syndrome. MiXCR, applied by TCRdb to the immunoSEQ multiplex PCR reads, yields one record per CDR3 protein. The data contain some 120,000 distinct CDR3 sequences, around 93% of them singletons. Specimen: CD8+ T cells from PBMCs. The receptors shown here come from a human donor in good health. Both conserved end residues are part of each CDR3. The order of the fields is J gene, V gene, clone size, D gene, CDR3 DNA, CDR3 protein. A D gene is named only where the DNA matches it firmly. Clone size is not always given. Where it is, it says once, few, many or a class for expanded clones.

j_gene: TRBJ1-3
v_gene: TRBV23-1
abundance: .
d_gene: .
CDR3nt: TGCGCCAGAAGAAGGGGTAACTCTGGAAACACCATATATTTT
CDR3aa: CARRRGNSGNTIYF

j_gene: TRBJ1-1
v_gene: TRBV19
abundance: .
d_gene: .
CDR3nt: TGTGCCAGTAGTCCCCGATTCGGTTCGATCCGGAGCACTGAAGCTTTCTTT
CDR3aa: CASSPRFGSIRSTEAFF

j_gene: TRBJ1-1
v_gene: TRBV25-1
abundance: .
d_gene: .
CDR3nt: TGTGCCAGCATCGGAGGGACTGAAGCTTTCTTT
CDR3aa: CASIGGTEAFF

j_gene: TRBJ1-2
v_gene: TRBV4-3
abundance: .
d_gene: TRBD1
CDR3nt: TGCGCCAGCAGCCAAGATAGGGACAGGACGTATGGCTACACCTTC
CDR3aa: CASSQDRDRTYGYTF

j_gene: TRBJ1-2
v_gene: TRBV19
abundance: .
d_gene: .
CDR3nt: TGTGCCAGTTCGACGATGTACTATGGCTACACCTTC
CDR3aa: CASSTMYYGYTF

j_gene: TRBJ1-4
v_gene: TRBV19
abundance: .
d_gene: TRBD1
CDR3nt: TGTGCCAGTAGCGAAACAGGGGGTTCAACTAATGAAAAACTGTTTTTT
CDR3aa: CASSETGGSTNEKLFF

j_gene: TRBJ2-2
v_gene: TRBV19
abundance: .
d_gene: .
CDR3nt: TGTGCCAGTAGTCGAAAACAGGTCACCGGGGAGCTGTTTTTT
CDR3aa: CASSRKQVTGELFF

j_gene: TRBJ1-1
v_gene: TRBV3-1
abundance: .
d_gene: TRBD1
CDR3nt: TGTGCCAGCAGCCCCGGACAGGGTTGGACTGAAGCTTTCTTT
CDR3aa: CASSPGQGWTEAFF

j_gene: TRBJ1-2
v_gene: TRBV3-1
abundance: once
d_gene: .
CDR3nt: TGTGCCAGCAGCCCCCCCGGTGCTGGCTACACCTTC
CDR3aa: CASSPPGAGYTF

j_gene: TRBJ2-2
v_gene: TRBV19
abundance: once
d_gene: .
CDR3nt: TGTGCCAGTAGTATCGGGAGTCAGGCACTCACCGGGGAGCTGTTTTTT
CDR3aa: CASSIGSQALTGELFF

j_gene: TRBJ2-6
v_gene: TRBV30
abundance: .
d_gene: .
CDR3nt: TGTGCCTGGAGTGATCGCCCTGGGGCCAACGTCCTGACTTTC
CDR3aa: CAWSDRPGANVLTF

j_gene: TRBJ2-7
v_gene: TRBV7-2
abundance: .
d_gene: .
CDR3nt: TGTGCCAGCAGCCCGGTCACAGGCCGAGGGGCTTACGAGCAGTACTTC
CDR3aa: CASSPVTGRGAYEQYF

j_gene: TRBJ1-1
v_gene: TRBV7-3
abundance: .
d_gene: .
CDR3nt: TGTGCCAGCAGCCAAGGGGAGAACCAAGGGGCTTTCTTT
CDR3aa: CASSQGENQGAFF

j_gene: TRBJ1-4
v_gene: TRBV27
abundance: .
d_gene: .
CDR3nt: TGTGCCAGCAGTTTATCGGGAAGGGGCTGGGGGTACGGTGATGAGGAAAAACTGTTTTTT
CDR3aa: CASSLSGRGWGYGDEEKLFF

j_gene: TRBJ2-7
v_gene: TRBV20-1
abundance: .
d_gene: TRBD2
CDR3nt: TGCAGTGCTAGGAGGCTAGCGGACTCCTACGAGCAGTACTTC
CDR3aa: CSARRLADSYEQYF

j_gene: TRBJ2-3
v_gene: TRBV19
abundance: .
d_gene: .
CDR3nt: TGTGCCAGTAGTATAACACCTAGTAGCACAGATACGCAGTATTTT
CDR3aa: CASSITPSSTDTQYF

j_gene: TRBJ2-7
v_gene: TRBV9
abundance: .
d_gene: .
CDR3nt: TGTGCCAGCAGCCCCGGCCCTCGGCACGAGCAGTACTTC
CDR3aa: CASSPGPRHEQYF

j_gene: TRBJ2-3
v_gene: TRBV29-1
abundance: .
d_gene: TRBD2
CDR3nt: TGCAGCGTGGACGGGGGGGACCACGCAGGAGATACGCAGTATTTT
CDR3aa: CSVDGGDHAGDTQYF

j_gene: TRBJ2-3
v_gene: TRBV28
abundance: .
d_gene: .
CDR3nt: TGTGCCAGCTGCCTAAGCTGGGATACGCAGTATTTT
CDR3aa: CASCLSWDTQYF

j_gene: TRBJ1-2
v_gene: TRBV7-2
abundance: .
d_gene: TRBD1
CDR3nt: TGTGCCAGCAGCAGAACCGGGACAGGGGGCGCAGACTCCTATGGCTACACCTTC
CDR3aa: CASSRTGTGGADSYGYTF

j_gene: TRBJ2-7
v_gene: TRBV28
abundance: .
d_gene: TRBD2
CDR3nt: TGTGCCAGCAGTCTCGTTCTTGGGATCGGCGGGAGCGACTACGAGCAGTACTTC
CDR3aa: CASSLVLGIGGSDYEQYF

j_gene: TRBJ2-1
v_gene: TRBV12-3/TRBV12-4
abundance: once
d_gene: TRBD2
CDR3nt: TGTGCCAGCAGCTCCACTAGCGGGCTTTACAATGAGCAGTTCTTC
CDR3aa: CASSSTSGLYNEQFF

j_gene: TRBJ2-5
v_gene: TRBV4-3
abundance: .
d_gene: TRBD2
CDR3nt: TGCGCCAGCAGCCAAGATAGAGCGGGAGGACCCGTGCCCCAGTACTTC
CDR3aa: CASSQDRAGGPVPQYF

j_gene: TRBJ2-1
v_gene: TRBV7-2
abundance: .
d_gene: .
CDR3nt: TGTGCCAGCAGCCCCAGACAGCTTGGGGACAATGAGCAGTTCTTC
CDR3aa: CASSPRQLGDNEQFF

j_gene: TRBJ2-7
v_gene: TRBV5-5
abundance: .
d_gene: .
CDR3nt: TGTGCCAGCAGCTTGGATTACGAGGAGTACTTC
CDR3aa: CASSLDYEEYF

j_gene: TRBJ2-1
v_gene: TRBV19
abundance: .
d_gene: TRBD2
CDR3nt: TGTGCCAGTAGCACGGCGGGGGGGGTGTATGAGCAGTTCTTC
CDR3aa: CASSTAGGVYEQFF

j_gene: TRBJ2-7
v_gene: TRBV6-1
abundance: few
d_gene: .
CDR3nt: TGTGCCAGCAGTAGAACCCCAACCTACGAGCAGTACTTC
CDR3aa: CASSRTPTYEQYF

j_gene: TRBJ2-2
v_gene: TRBV6-2/TRBV6-3
abundance: .
d_gene: TRBD2
CDR3nt: TGTGCCAGCGCGAGAATCGGGGGGAACGGGGAGCTGTTTTTT
CDR3aa: CASARIGGNGELFF

j_gene: TRBJ2-1
v_gene: TRBV6-1
abundance: .
d_gene: .
CDR3nt: TGTGCCAGCAGTCTGGCCCAAAGACAGATCAACAATGAGCAGTTCTTC
CDR3aa: CASSLAQRQINNEQFF

j_gene: TRBJ1-1
v_gene: TRBV5-6
abundance: .
d_gene: .
CDR3nt: TGTGCCAGCAGCTTTCCGACAGCCTATGAAGCTTTCTTT
CDR3aa: CASSFPTAYEAFF

j_gene: TRBJ2-5
v_gene: TRBV7-9
abundance: .
d_gene: .
CDR3nt: TGTGCCAGCAGCTCGGGGTCCCGTGGTGGAGAGACCCAGTACTTC
CDR3aa: CASSSGSRGGETQYF

j_gene: TRBJ2-2
v_gene: TRBV18
abundance: .
d_gene: .
CDR3nt: TGTGCCAGCTCACCAGGATCTCCAGGGAACACCGGGGAGCTGTTTTTT
CDR3aa: CASSPGSPGNTGELFF

j_gene: TRBJ2-1
v_gene: TRBV20-1
abundance: .
d_gene: .
CDR3nt: TGCAGTGCTATTCGCCCGGGAACCTACAATGAGCAGTTCTTC
CDR3aa: CSAIRPGTYNEQFF

j_gene: TRBJ2-3
v_gene: TRBV2
abundance: .
d_gene: .
CDR3nt: TGTGCCAGCAGAACAGACAACACAGATACGCAGTATTTT
CDR3aa: CASRTDNTDTQYF

j_gene: TRBJ1-5
v_gene: TRBV5-8
abundance: .
d_gene: .
CDR3nt: TGTGCCAGCAGCTTGGTAGCGGCTAATCAGCCCCAGCATTTT
CDR3aa: CASSLVAANQPQHF

j_gene: TRBJ2-7
v_gene: TRBV20-1
abundance: .
d_gene: .
CDR3nt: TGCAGTGCTAGAGATTTGGTAATAGGGACGGAGCAGTACTTC
CDR3aa: CSARDLVIGTEQYF

j_gene: TRBJ1-1
v_gene: TRBV23-1
abundance: .
d_gene: .
CDR3nt: TGCGCCACCGCGGGGGGTGGCACGAAAACTGAAGCTTTCTTT
CDR3aa: CATAGGGTKTEAFF

j_gene: TRBJ2-5
v_gene: TRBV5-6
abundance: .
d_gene: TRBD1
CDR3nt: TGTGCCAGCAGCATGCCGGGACAGGGATGGGAGACCCAGTACTTC
CDR3aa: CASSMPGQGWETQYF

j_gene: TRBJ2-7
v_gene: TRBV23-1
abundance: .
d_gene: TRBD1
CDR3nt: TGCGCCAGCAGTCAATCGGGACAGGATAAGACCTACGAGCAGTACTTC
CDR3aa: CASSQSGQDKTYEQYF

j_gene: TRBJ1-3
v_gene: TRBV12-3/TRBV12-4
abundance: .
d_gene: .
CDR3nt: TGTGCCAGCAGCCCTCTTGGGAGGGCTGGAAACACCATATATTTT
CDR3aa: CASSPLGRAGNTIYF

j_gene: TRBJ2-3
v_gene: TRBV20-1
abundance: .
d_gene: TRBD2
CDR3nt: TGCAGTGCAGGAGGACTAGCGGGGGGCACAGATACGCAGTATTTT
CDR3aa: CSAGGLAGGTDTQYF

j_gene: TRBJ2-6
v_gene: TRBV5-4
abundance: .
d_gene: TRBD2
CDR3nt: TGTGCCAGCAGCTTCGTCTTCGGCCAGGGAGGGTCGGGCTCTGGGGCCAACGTCCTGACTTTC
CDR3aa: CASSFVFGQGGSGSGANVLTF

j_gene: TRBJ2-1
v_gene: TRBV20-1
abundance: .
d_gene: TRBD2
CDR3nt: TGCAGTGCTAGGGTCGGGACTAGCGTCTACAATGAGCAGTTCTTC
CDR3aa: CSARVGTSVYNEQFF

j_gene: TRBJ2-4
v_gene: TRBV7-8
abundance: .
d_gene: .
CDR3nt: TGTGCCAGCAGCTCTTCAGGACTACTAGCCAAAAACATTCAGTACTTC
CDR3aa: CASSSSGLLAKNIQYF

j_gene: TRBJ2-1
v_gene: TRBV10-3
abundance: .
d_gene: TRBD2
CDR3nt: TGTGCCATCAGTGAGGGGACTAGCGGGAGGGTACGTGAGCAGTTCTTC
CDR3aa: CAISEGTSGRVREQFF

j_gene: TRBJ1-2
v_gene: TRBV27
abundance: once
d_gene: .
CDR3nt: TGTGCCAGCAGTTTATCGGCTAACTACTATGGCTACACCTTC
CDR3aa: CASSLSANYYGYTF

j_gene: TRBJ2-7
v_gene: TRBV5-5
abundance: .
d_gene: .
CDR3nt: TGTGCCAGCAGCTCCCCAGGGAACCCTCAGCAGTACTTC
CDR3aa: CASSSPGNPQQYF

j_gene: TRBJ2-1
v_gene: TRBV20-1
abundance: .
d_gene: TRBD2
CDR3nt: TGCAGTGCTTACCTTCTAGCGGGACCTTACAATGAGCAGTTCTTC
CDR3aa: CSAYLLAGPYNEQFF

j_gene: TRBJ2-4
v_gene: TRBV28
abundance: .
d_gene: .
CDR3nt: TGTGCCAGCAGTTTATCAGGGGTCCAAAACATTCAGTACTTC
CDR3aa: CASSLSGVQNIQYF